These 21 T cell receptor beta chains were all obtained from the same sample, sequenced in a study of post-analysis software for immune sequencing data. Study observations and caveats: Comparison of patients with controls showed about 5 TRBV segments more frequent in patients, TRBV5-6, TRBV5-1 and TRBV20-1 among them.

Unique molecular identifiers were carried by the TCR beta cDNA libraries. TCRdb ran MiXCR on the PCR reads and lists one entry per CDR3 protein. The top ten clones hold around 0.56% of a sample with about 760,000 distinct CDR3 sequences, 25% to 30% of them seen once. These receptors have no known antigen. Sequenced: blood. Source of these receptors: a girl aged 5-17 years with multiple sclerosis.

This clonotype was seen a handful of times. CDR3 residues: CASSQSAGGYTF. CDR3 nucleotide sequence: TGTGCCAGCAGCCAGTCCGCCGGTGGCTACACCTTC. The J gene is TRBJ1-2, the V gene TRBV7-8, with D unresolved. The germline V gene encodes CDR1 SGHVS and CDR2 FQNEAQ. The V end lost 5 bases, the J end lost 7 bases, and 11 bases lay between the germline ends. There are 12 residues in the CDR3.

The chain links TRBV27 to TRBJ1-2; D uncertain. CDR3 size: 14 residues. Germline lookup yields CDR1 MNHEY and CDR2 SMNVEV (reference sequence). V dropped 1 base and J dropped 2 bases, with 8 bases sitting between them. The CDR3 spells CASSLFPGNYGYTF. CDR3 DNA sequence: TGTGCCAGCAGTTTATTCCCAGGCAACTATGGCTACACCTTC.

This chain joins TRBV12-3 or TRBV12-4 and TRBJ2-1, with 10 bases aligning to TRBD1. V trimming: 5 bases; J trimming: 10 bases; junction bases outside the gene matches: 8. This CDR3 has 14 amino acids. The CDR3 DNA reads as TGTGCCAGCAGTCCTCGGGACAGGGGTGTCGAGCAGTTCTTC. This codes for CASSPRDRGVEQFF.

This clonotype was counted ten times or more. Germline and junction disagree at one end, which may indicate a read error. This chain uses TRBV7-2 with TRBJ2-1; 13 positions match TRBD2. The CDR3 extends over 15 amino acids. Germline lookup yields CDR1 SGHTA and CDR2 FQGNSA. The CDR3: CASSLGLAGVNEQFF. CDR3 in DNA: TGCGCCAGCAGCTTAGGACTAGCGGGAGTAAATGAGCAGTTCTTC.

The chain is built from TRBV3-1 and TRBJ2-5; maybe TRBD2 (6 bases). Deletions cut 6 bases from V and 5 bases from J, with 19 bases between. CDR3 size: 15 residues. From germline, CDR1 is LGHDT and CDR2 YNNKEL (reference sequence). The CDR3 sequence: CASSLGTFSRETQYF. The DNA of the CDR3 is TGTGCCAGCAGTCTTGGGACTTTTTCTAGGGAGACCCAGTACTTC.

The rearrangement uses TRBV10-3 and TRBJ1-5; no reliable D call. CDR1 is ENHRY and CDR2 is SYGVKD in the germline V gene. V shed 6 bases and J shed 2 bases, with 14 bases lying between them. The length of the CDR3 is 15 residues. CDR3 sequence: CAIRGEQGGNQPQHF. The CDR3 DNA follows: TGTGCCATCAGGGGTGAGCAAGGCGGCAATCAGCCCCAGCATTTT.

This clonotype was counted only a few times. The chain combines TRBV27 with TRBJ2-7; D unclear. CDR1 and CDR2 (germline): MNHEY, SMNVEV (reference sequence). Trimming took 6 bases from V and 1 from J, leaving 22 bases between them. The CDR3 consists of 17 residues. CDR3: CASRDPSQVAPSYEQYF. CDR3 nucleotide sequence: TGTGCCAGCAGAGACCCCTCTCAGGTAGCCCCGTCCTACGAGCAGTACTTC.

To note about this clonotype: Since no conserved phenylalanine or tryptophan closes the CDR3, a read error is the likely cause. The chain is built from TRBV6-6 and TRBJ2-1; the D is unclear. Trimming removed 6 bases from V and 2 bases from J, with 14 bases in between. The CDR3 runs to 15 residues. Germline values: CDR1 MNHNY, CDR2 SVGAGI (reference sequence). CDR3 DNA sequence: TGTGCCAGCAGCGGAACGAAGGGCACCTACAATGAGCAGTTCTCC. Protein sequence: CASSGTKGTYNEQFS.

V usage is TRBV29-1 and J usage is TRBJ2-5; unclear D gene. There are 13 residues in the CDR3. Trimming cost V 1 base and J 7 bases, with 13 bases left between them. Germline V gene lookup returns CDR1 SQVTM and CDR2 ANQGSEA. The CDR3 DNA sequence: TGCAGCGTTGAAGGGGTTAATAGAGGGACCCAGTACTTC. Translation gives CSVEGVNRGTQYF. The full variable domain, its missing parts supplied by reference TRBV29-1 and TRBJ2-5, is SAVISQKPSRDICQRGTSLTIQCQVDSQVTMMFWYRQQPGQSLTLIATANQGSEATYESGFVIDKFPISRPNLTFSTLTVSNMSPEDSSIYLCSVEGVNRGTQYFGPGTRLLVL.

V is TRBV7-8 and J is TRBJ2-5; tentatively, D is TRBD1 (5 bases). The J call is in doubt because the DNA end fits TRBJ2-4 better. The CDR3 has 17 residues. The germline gives CDR1 SGHVS, CDR2 FQNEAQ. CDR3 DNA sequence: TGTGCCAGCAGCTTAGCCACCCCAGGGTCCCCCAAAAACATTCAGTACTTC. This sequence encodes CASSLATPGSPKNIQYF.

This chain links TRBV5-6 with TRBJ2-2; 15 bases map to TRBD2. Looked up from germline, CDR1 is SGHDT and CDR2 is YYEEEE. The CDR3 has 20 residues. J lost 5 bases, V lost 7 bases, and 18 bases had no gene match. In DNA, the CDR3 is TGTGCCAGCCGAAAATCTCGTCTAGGACTAGCGGGAGGGCGGACCGGGGAGCTGTTTTTT. Its translation: CASRKSRLGLAGGRTGELFF.

This chain uses TRBV7-9 with TRBJ2-6; 7 bases fit TRBD1. V was pared by 8 bases and J by 1 base, with 14 bases of the junction left unmatched. This CDR3 contains 18 residues. Germline lookup yields CDR1 SEHNR and CDR2 FQNEAQ (reference sequence). This CDR3 reads CASRPPGPGGSGANVLTF. For the CDR3, the DNA is TGTGCCAGCCGCCCACCCGGACCAGGGGGTTCTGGGGCCAACGTCCTGACTTTC. Complete variable domain (other parts from reference TRBV7-9 and TRBJ2-6): DTGVSQNPRHKITKRGQNVTFRCDPISEHNRLYWYRQTLGQGPEFLTYFQNEAQLEKSRLLSDRFSAERPKGSFSTLEIQRTEQGDSAMYLCASRPPGPGGSGANVLTFGAGSRLTVL.

This clonotype has more than one count but fewer than ten. This chain uses TRBV20-1 with TRBJ2-1, with D perhaps matching TRBD2 (6 bases). This CDR3 spans 16 amino acids. The germline V and J ends were trimmed by 1 base and 1 base, with 14 bases remaining between them. Germline CDR1 DFQATT, CDR2 SNEGSKA (reference sequence). The CDR3 protein is CSARAGLGTSYNEQFF. The CDR3 nucleotides read TGCAGTGCTAGAGCGGGACTGGGGACGTCCTACAATGAGCAGTTCTTC.

This clonotype appeared a few times. V gene TRBV6-2 or TRBV6-3 combines with J gene TRBJ1-1, with a weak D call TRBD1 (5 bases). Per the germline V gene, CDR1 is MNHEY and CDR2 is SVGEGT. The CDR3 totals 14 residues. Trimming stripped 6 bases from V and 10 bases from J, with 21 bases between. The chain's CDR3 is CASSRPGTATGAFF. In DNA, the CDR3 is TGTGCCAGCAGCCGCCCGGGGACGGCCACGGGAGCTTTCTTT.

The V gene is TRBV5-1, the J gene TRBJ2-1; TRBD1 agrees at 9 bases. J was trimmed by 12 bases and V by 3 bases; bases with no gene match: 7. The CDR3 sequence is 13 residues long. The germline V gene encodes CDR1 SGHRS and CDR2 YFSETQ. DNA of the CDR3: TGCGCCAGCAGCTCCACAGGGGGCGCGTTGCAGTTCTTC. As protein: CASSSTGGALQFF.

This clonotype occurred once. One base away lies a much larger clone, so this may be a sequencing read error. The rearrangement uses TRBV7-8 and TRBJ2-1, with D perhaps given as TRBD1 or TRBD2 (5 bases each). The J call is uncertain, as TRBJ2-7 better fits the DNA end. The CDR3 length is 15 residues. CDR1 SGHVS and CDR2 FQNEAQ come from the germline V gene. The CDR3 sequence: CASSQIAGTYNEQYF. The CDR3 nucleotides read TGTGCCAGCAGCCAAATTGCTGGGACGTACAATGAGCAGTACTTC.

The V gene is TRBV11-2, the J gene TRBJ2-5, with 7 bases lining up with TRBD1. The better agreement between TRBJ2-7 and the DNA end casts doubt on the J call. The CDR3 has 13 residues. Germline CDR1 reads SGHAT; CDR2 reads FQNNGV. The CDR3 here is CASRNRGWYEQYF. CDR3 DNA: TGTGCCAGCAGAAACAGGGGTTGGTACGAGCAGTACTTC.

V usage is TRBV14 and J usage is TRBJ2-3; TRBD2 might be the D (7 bases). Germline V CDR1 and CDR2: SGHDN, FVKESK. V gave up 1 base and J gave up 7 bases, with 15 bases separating them. This CDR3 is 15 amino acids long. The CDR3 DNA follows: TGTGCCAGCAGCCAAGGGCGGGGGCAGCTGTATACGCAGTATTTT. It encodes CASSQGRGQLYTQYF.

The chain is built from TRBV20-1 and TRBJ2-3, with 10 bases that match TRBD2. CDR1 is DFQATT, CDR2 SNEGSKA, per germline (reference sequence). Germline trimming cut 0 bases from V and 3 bases from J; bases unmatched to any gene: 9. The CDR3 is 17 residues long. The CDR3 here is CSARDVVAGGPTDTQYF. The CDR3, as DNA: TGCAGTGCTAGAGATGTGGTAGCGGGAGGTCCTACAGATACGCAGTATTTT.

Concerning this clonotype: It may be a read error: a sequence one base away is much more abundant. V and J are TRBV20-1 and TRBJ2-4, with 7 bases identical to TRBD2. CDR3 length: 15 residues. Germline assignment: CDR1 DFQATT and CDR2 SNEGSKA (reference sequence). With 1 base clipped from V and 13 bases from J, the junction kept 16 bases outside the gene matches. The DNA for the CDR3 is TGCAGTGCTAGAGGCGGGAGTGGGATATACAATGAGCAGTACTTC. The encoded protein is CSARGGSGIYNEQYF.

This clonotype was observed a handful of times. The chain recombines TRBV6-2 or TRBV6-3 with TRBJ1-2; 7 bases line up with TRBD1. V shed 10 bases and J 6 bases; nucleotides not matched to a gene: 14. This CDR3 spans 14 amino acids. Germline V CDR1 and CDR2: MNHEY, SVGEGT. Here the CDR3 reads CATERPGQINGYTF. DNA of the CDR3: TGTGCCACCGAGCGCCCGGGACAGATTAATGGCTACACCTTC.